These 18 T cell receptor beta chains came from one sample sequenced in a study of blood T cell repertoires in COVID-19. Only in-frame clones appear in the TCRdb table, and some are missing; sequencing was by immunoSEQ multiplex PCR. The sample yields some 110,000 clones, 86% seen once. The source material was peripheral blood. These receptors came from a human donor in a cohort sampled during active COVID-19.

The chain links TRBV19 to TRBJ2-7, with TRBD1 identical over 7 bases. The CDR3 is 13 amino acids. Germline lookup yields CDR1 LNHDA and CDR2 SQIVND (reference sequence). Trimming cost V 8 bases and J 2 bases; bases outside gene matches: 6. The CDR3 DNA is TGTGCCAGTTCTTGGACAGGCACCTACGAGCAGTACTTC. Its translation: CASSWTGTYEQYF.

This clone was picked up a small number of times. The rearrangement uses TRBV28 and TRBJ2-7; TRBD2 matches at 11 bases. In germline, CDR1 is MDHEN, CDR2 SYDVKM. This CDR3 contains 17 residues. The ends lost 3 bases at V and 2 bases at J; junction bases unmatched: 9. The CDR3 sequence is CASSFLLAGGGPYEQYF. DNA for the CDR3: TGTGCCAGCAGTTTTCTCCTAGCGGGAGGAGGGCCCTACGAGCAGTACTTC.

The V call is TRBV27, the J call TRBJ1-1; no reliable D call. CDR1 is MNHEY, CDR2 SMNVEV, per germline (reference sequence). This CDR3 is 13 amino acids long. V dropped 2 bases and J dropped 3 bases, with 7 bases sitting between them. Here the CDR3 reads CASSLSRDTEAFF. The CDR3 nucleotides are TGTGCCAGCAGTTTAAGCCGGGACACTGAAGCTTTCTTT.

The chain carries TRBV7-7 and TRBJ2-1; 7 positions agree with TRBD1. The CDR3 totals 15 residues. With 6 bases clipped from V and 3 bases from J, the junction kept 8 bases outside the gene matches. Per the germline V gene, CDR1 is SSHAT and CDR2 is FNYEAQ (reference sequence). CDR3 sequence (DNA): TGTGCCAGCAGGTCCGGGACAGCAGGCTACAATGAGCAGTTCTTC. Residues: CASRSGTAGYNEQFF.

The chain uses TRBV27 and TRBJ2-5; TRBD1 aligns across 7 bases. Trimming at V came to 3 bases and at J to 4 bases, leaving 5 bases not matched to a gene. This CDR3 spans 14 amino acids. Germline values: CDR1 MNHEY, CDR2 SMNVEV (reference sequence). CDR3 loop: CASSFQGVRETQYF. The CDR3 region has the DNA TGTGCCAGCAGTTTCCAGGGGGTTCGAGAGACCCAGTACTTC.

V usage is TRBV25-1 and J usage is TRBJ1-1; perhaps TRBD1 as D (5 bases). Germline-derived CDR1 and CDR2 are MGHDK and SYGVNS. The germline V and J ends were trimmed by 3 bases and 1 base, with 9 bases remaining between them. This CDR3 has 14 amino acids. The CDR3 reads CASSDKGANTEAFF. CDR3 sequence (DNA): TGTGCCAGCAGTGATAAAGGGGCGAACACTGAAGCTTTCTTT.

This chain links TRBV28 with TRBJ2-3; TRBD2 is a possible D gene (6 bases). Germline loops: CDR1 MDHEN, CDR2 SYDVKM. The CDR3 sequence is 16 residues long. The ends were cut back, 5 bases at V and 2 bases at J, with 17 bases in the middle. CDR3 region: CASSQVDGLITDTQYF. In nucleotides, the CDR3 is TGTGCCAGCAGTCAGGTGGACGGACTAATCACAGATACGCAGTATTTT.

This clone was observed once. This chain uses TRBV20-1 with TRBJ2-1; 8 bases are a match to TRBD2. In germline, CDR1 is DFQATT, CDR2 SNEGSKA (reference sequence). Losses at the gene ends were 3 bases for V and 6 bases for J; bases not matched to a gene: 10. The CDR3 is 15 amino acids. The CDR3 is CSASSPGGSLNEQFF. DNA of the CDR3: TGCAGTGCTAGTTCCCCGGGAGGGTCGCTCAATGAGCAGTTCTTC.

The chain links TRBV5-4 to TRBJ2-2; maybe TRBD2 (6 bases). This CDR3 spans 14 amino acids. Germline V gene lookup returns CDR1 SGHNT and CDR2 YYREEE (reference sequence). Trimming took off 3 bases at V and 7 bases at J, with 13 bases between the two ends. Here the CDR3 reads CASSSPSEGGELFF. The CDR3 nucleotides are TGTGCCAGCAGCTCCCCTAGCGAAGGCGGGGAGCTGTTTTTT.

The rearrangement uses TRBV18 and TRBJ2-1; 10 bases are a match to TRBD2. There are 14 residues in the CDR3. Looked up from germline, CDR1 is KGHSH and CDR2 is LQKENI. V shed 6 bases, J shed 5 bases, and the junction held 4 bases outside the gene matches. This CDR3 reads CASSVTSGDNEQFF. In nucleotides, the CDR3 is TGTGCCAGCTCCGTCACTAGCGGGGACAATGAGCAGTTCTTC.

V gene TRBV10-3 combines with J gene TRBJ1-2, with TRBD1 matching 12 bases. The CDR3 extends over 14 amino acids. J lost 7 bases, V lost 3 bases, and 3 bases had no gene match. Germline-derived CDR1 and CDR2 are ENHRY and SYGVKD. In DNA form, the CDR3 reads TGTGCCATCAGTGATGGGACAGGGGGCCTTGGCTACACCTTC. Its protein product is CAISDGTGGLGYTF.

The V gene is TRBV5-4, the J gene TRBJ2-1, with 10 positions matching TRBD2. Germline V gene data show CDR1 as SGHNT and CDR2 as YYREEE (reference sequence). The CDR3 is made up of 16 amino acids. V was clipped by 3 bases and J by 8 bases; unmatched bases: 11. The CDR3 region has the DNA TGTGCCAGCAGCTCCGGTGGTGGACTAGCGGCCCATGAGCAGTTCTTC. Protein product: CASSSGGGLAAHEQFF.

The chain links TRBV21-1 to TRBJ2-2; the table's D gene call, TRBD1, was not cross checked with the DNA. TRBV21-1 is a recognized pseudogene. This CDR3 is built from 18 residues. The CDR3 DNA is TGTGCCAGCAGCAACAGACAGGGCAAAGACCCGAACACCGGGGAGCTGTTTTTT. It translates to CASSNRQGKDPNTGELFF.

The V and J genes are TRBV4-1 and TRBJ1-2; 7 nucleotides agree with TRBD1. The CDR3 length is 15 residues. The germline CDR1 and CDR2 sequences are MGHRA and YSYEKL. Trimming removed 3 bases from V and 0 bases from J; junction bases left unmatched: 4. For the CDR3, the DNA is TGCGCCAGCAGCCAGGGGACAGTAGCTAACTATGGCTACACCTTC. It translates to CASSQGTVANYGYTF.

The rearrangement joins TRBV20-1 to TRBJ2-1; no clear D gene. V gave up 6 bases and J gave up 10 bases, with 13 bases separating them. The CDR3 runs to 11 residues. The germline V gene has CDR1 DFQATT and CDR2 SNEGSKA (reference sequence). The CDR3 DNA sequence: TGCAGTGCCCCCCTAGGTTACGAGCAGTTCTTC. This codes for CSAPLGYEQFF.

This chain links TRBV30 with TRBJ1-6; 8 bases align to TRBD1. V trimming: 2 bases; J trimming: 9 bases; junction bases outside the gene matches: 6. Per germline, CDR1 GTSNPN and CDR2 SVGIG (reference sequence). This CDR3 region has 14 residues. The CDR3 is CAWSTGTGGSPLHF. For the CDR3, the DNA is TGTGCCTGGAGTACCGGGACAGGAGGTTCACCCCTCCACTTT. The full variable domain, with the rest looked up from reference TRBV30 and TRBJ1-6, is SQTIHQWPATLVQPVGSPLSLECTVEGTSNPNLYWYRQAAGRGLQLLFYSVGIGQISSEVPQNLSASRPQDRQFILSSKKLLLSDSGFYLCAWSTGTGGSPLHFGNGTRLTVT.

There are a few counts of this clone. The chain uses TRBV14 and TRBJ2-7, with 8 bases identical to TRBD2. The CDR3 has 14 residues. V lost 3 bases and J lost 3; bases outside the gene matches: 4. CDR1 and CDR2 from the germline V gene are SGHDN and FVKESK. The CDR3, as DNA: TGTGCCAGCAGCCAGGGACTAGGTCTCTACGAGCAGTACTTC. Protein sequence: CASSQGLGLYEQYF.

The CDR3 bases are TGTGCCAGCAGCAACCGACAGGGCGCGGGAGGTGGCGAGCAGTACTTC. Translating it yields CASSNRQGAGGGEQYF. This chain joins TRBV7-6 and TRBJ2-7, with a tentative D call TRBD2 (8 bases). Germline loops: CDR1 SGHVS, CDR2 FNYEAQ. V was cut by 5 bases and J by 6 bases, with 23 bases left in between. The CDR3 consists of 16 residues.